These 28 T cell receptor beta chains were sequenced from one sample in a study of blood T cell repertoires in COVID-19. Produced via immunoSEQ multiplex PCR; TCRdb's table is partial and in-frame only. The data show roughly 270,000 clones, 65% to 90% seen once. What was sequenced was peripheral blood. These TCRs come from a man aged 50-59 years with active or convalescent COVID-19.

The chain links TRBV7-2 to TRBJ2-7, with 7 bases lining up with TRBD1. Germline V CDR1 and CDR2: SGHTA, FQGNSA. With 1 base clipped from V and 2 bases from J, the junction kept 2 bases outside the gene matches. The CDR3 sequence is 14 residues long. This chain's CDR3 is CASSLDGTAYEQYF. The CDR3 DNA is TGTGCCAGCAGCTTAGACGGGACAGCCTACGAGCAGTACTTC. Looking up the rest from reference TRBV7-2 and TRBJ2-7 gives the full variable domain: GAGVSQSPSNKVTEKGKDVELRCDPISGHTALYWYRQSLGQGLEFLIYFQGNSAPDKSGLPSDRFSAERTGGSVSTLTIQRTQQEDSAVYLCASSLDGTAYEQYFGPGTRLTVT.

The rearrangement joins TRBV12-3 or TRBV12-4 to TRBJ1-2, with TRBD1 identical over 7 bases. The V gene end was trimmed by 8 bases and the J gene end by 7 bases; junction bases not matched to a gene: 10. The CDR3 spans 13 residues. The CDR3 DNA follows: TGTGCCAGCGGCACGACAGGGACTTTTGGCTACACCTTC. It codes for CASGTTGTFGYTF.

CDR3: CASSYSLVLRSEQFF. Written as DNA, the CDR3 is TGTGCCAGCAGTTACTCGCTTGTGTTGAGATCCGAGCAGTTCTTC. The chain employs TRBV6-2 or TRBV6-3 and TRBJ2-1; D unresolved. Germline V gene data show CDR1 as MNHEY and CDR2 as SVGEGT. V dropped 0 bases and J dropped 10 bases, with 16 bases sitting between them. The CDR3 sequence is 15 residues long.

The chain is built from TRBV3-1 (or the pseudogene TRBV3-2) and TRBJ1-2; D not resolved. V was shortened by 0 bases and J by 7 bases, with 12 bases between the two germline ends. The germline CDR1 and CDR2 sequences are LGHDT and YNNKEL (reference sequence). CDR3 size: 14 residues. The CDR3 sequence is CASSQDLPTGGYTF. In DNA form, the CDR3 reads TGTGCCAGCAGCCAAGATCTGCCAACTGGTGGCTACACCTTC.

The V call is TRBV6-2 or TRBV6-3, the J call TRBJ2-7; 9 bases are a match to TRBD2. V lost 6 bases and J lost 7; bases outside the gene matches: 10. This CDR3 has 14 residues. Germline V gene sequence: CDR1 MNHEY, CDR2 SVGEGT. The CDR3 DNA is TGTGCCAGCAGCCGACCAGGGACTAGCTGGGAGCAGTACTTC. Amino acid sequence: CASSRPGTSWEQYF.

The sample holds one count of this clone. The CDR3 loop is CASSLGQVGNNEQFF. DNA of the CDR3: TGTGCCAGCAGTTTAGGACAGGTTGGGAACAATGAGCAGTTCTTC. The V call is TRBV6-5, the J call TRBJ2-1; 7 nucleotides line up with TRBD1. V lost 4 bases to trimming and J lost 5 bases; unmatched junction nucleotides: 8. There are 15 residues in the CDR3. Germline values: CDR1 MNHEY, CDR2 SVGAGI.

Worth noting for this clone: Within the sample, other DNA sequences also encode this same CDR3. The chain employs TRBV7-9 and TRBJ2-3; tentative D call: TRBD2 (6 bases). Germline CDR1 is SEHNR and CDR2 is FQNEAQ (reference sequence). V lost 5 bases, J lost 0 bases, and 12 bases lay in between. The CDR3 is 15 amino acids. The CDR3 DNA is TGTGCCAGCAGCCTGGAGGGATTGAGCACAGATACGCAGTATTTT. It is translated as CASSLEGLSTDTQYF.

This chain joins TRBV25-1 and TRBJ2-2; tentatively, D is TRBD2 (6 bases). The CDR3 contains 17 residues. From germline, CDR1 is MGHDK and CDR2 SYGVNS. V was trimmed by 3 bases and J by 4 bases, leaving 18 bases between them. This chain's CDR3 is CASSDPGVAEITGELFF. The CDR3 nucleotides read TGTGCCAGCAGTGACCCCGGGGTAGCGGAGATCACCGGGGAGCTGTTTTTT.

The V call is TRBV18, the J call TRBJ1-2, with 9 positions matching TRBD1. This CDR3 has 15 residues. Germline V lookup: CDR1 KGHSH, CDR2 LQKENI. The ends lost 2 bases at V and 6 bases at J; junction bases unmatched: 7. The CDR3 loop is CASSPGAGTGNGYTF. Written as DNA, the CDR3 is TGTGCCAGCTCACCAGGAGCCGGGACAGGGAATGGCTACACCTTC. Full variable domain (remainder filled in from reference TRBV18 and TRBJ1-2): NAGVMQNPRHLVRRRGQEARLRCSPMKGHSHVYWYRQLPEEGLKFMVYLQKENIIDESGMPKERFSAEFPKEGPSILRIQQVVRGDSAAYFCASSPGAGTGNGYTFGSGTRLTVV.

This chain connects TRBV7-8 to TRBJ2-7, with TRBD2 matching 12 bases. With 8 bases clipped from V and 0 bases from J, the junction kept 5 bases outside the gene matches. Per the germline V gene, CDR1 is SGHVS and CDR2 is FQNEAQ. There are 15 residues in the CDR3. This CDR3 is CASGRLAGASYEQYF. As DNA, the CDR3 is TGTGCCAGCGGAAGACTAGCGGGGGCCTCCTACGAGCAGTACTTC.

The rearrangement uses TRBV27 and TRBJ2-1, with TRBD1 matching 7 bases. CDR1 and CDR2 (germline): MNHEY, SMNVEV (reference sequence). The CDR3 has 16 amino acids. The V gene end was trimmed by 10 bases and the J gene end by 0 bases; junction bases not matched to a gene: 12. The chain's CDR3 is CAIRPRAGGSYNEQFF. The CDR3 DNA follows: TGTGCCATACGCCCCCGGGCAGGGGGCTCCTACAATGAGCAGTTCTTC.

This sequence joins TRBV5-4 and TRBJ1-3; TRBD1 agrees at 7 bases. Losses at the gene ends were 3 bases for V and 4 bases for J; bases not matched to a gene: 4. In germline, CDR1 is SGHNT, CDR2 YYREEE (reference sequence). The CDR3 loop spans 14 amino acids. CDR3 DNA sequence: TGTGCCAGCAGCTCACAGGGGACGGGAAACACCATATATTTT. This codes for CASSSQGTGNTIYF.

V and J are TRBV18 and TRBJ1-2, with D unresolved. This CDR3 spans 13 amino acids. V shed 2 bases and J shed 1 base, with 5 bases lying between them. Germline V gene sequence: CDR1 KGHSH, CDR2 LQKENI. CDR3 DNA: TGTGCCAGCTCACCAGAGGTTAACTATGGCTACACCTTC. Translation: CASSPEVNYGYTF.

This clone was picked up one time. The chain employs TRBV5-4 and TRBJ2-5, with a possible D match to TRBD2 (5 bases). CDR3 size: 13 residues. Germline-derived CDR1 and CDR2 are SGHNT and YYREEE (reference sequence). Trimming cost V 4 bases and J 5 bases, with 12 bases left between them. CDR3 sequence: CASSPGLLETQYF. CDR3 in DNA: TGTGCCAGCAGCCCTGGACTGCTCGAGACCCAGTACTTC. Complete variable domain (other parts from reference TRBV5-4 and TRBJ2-5): ETGVTQSPTHLIKTRGQQVTLRCSSQSGHNTVSWYQQALGQGPQFIFQYYREEENGRGNFPPRFSGLQFPNYSSELNVNALELDDSALYLCASSPGLLETQYFGPGTRLLVL.

This chain uses TRBV11-2 with TRBJ1-2; D possibly corresponds to TRBD1 (6 bases). In germline, CDR1 is SGHAT, CDR2 FQNNGV. This CDR3 has 13 amino acids. Trimming shortened V by 0 bases and J by 8 bases, and 10 bases separated the two germline ends. The DNA of the CDR3 is TGTGCCAGCAGCTTAGATCCAGGGGTAGGCTACACCTTC. It is translated as CASSLDPGVGYTF.

This chain joins TRBV3-1 (or the pseudogene TRBV3-2) and TRBJ2-1, with TRBD2 matching 8 bases. The CDR3 runs to 14 residues. Germline V gene sequence: CDR1 LGHDT, CDR2 YNNKEL (reference sequence). V shed 2 bases and J 8 bases; nucleotides not matched to a gene: 5. CDR3 protein: CASSQRREAHEQFF. The CDR3 DNA is TGTGCCAGCAGCCAAAGGCGGGAGGCACATGAGCAGTTCTTC.

V gene TRBV28 combines with J gene TRBJ2-1, with 8 bases matching TRBD2. The CDR3 spans 16 residues. V shed 6 bases and J 4 bases; nucleotides not matched to a gene: 11. In germline, CDR1 is MDHEN, CDR2 SYDVKM. Here the CDR3 DNA reads TGTGCCAGCAGCCCCGGGGGGGCGGGAGCTTACAATGAGCAGTTCTTC. As protein: CASSPGGAGAYNEQFF.

Written as DNA, the CDR3 is TGTGCCAGCAGCCTCCTGCAGCGTGGAGATACGCAGTATTTT. Protein sequence: CASSLLQRGDTQYF. The V gene is TRBV7-2, the J gene TRBJ2-3; D gene unclear. The germline gives CDR1 SGHTA, CDR2 FQGNSA. CDR3 length: 14 residues. V was pared by 5 bases and J by 5 bases, with 14 bases between.

The CDR3 nucleotides read TGCGCCAGCAGCCCGGGGACAGTCACCACTGAAGCTTTCTTT. This gives the protein CASSPGTVTTEAFF. The chain has TRBV5-1 and TRBJ1-1; TRBD1 agrees at 7 bases. The ends lost 4 bases at V and 4 bases at J; junction bases unmatched: 7. The V gene's germline CDR1 is SGHRS and CDR2 YFSETQ. The CDR3 consists of 14 residues. The variable domain in full, completed from reference TRBV5-1 and TRBJ1-1, reads KAGVTQTPRYLIKTRGQQVTLSCSPISGHRSVSWYQQTPGQGLQFLFEYFSETQRNKGNFPGRFSGRQFSNSRSEMNVSTLELGDSALYLCASSPGTVTTEAFFGQGTRLTVV.

This chain connects TRBV6-5 to TRBJ1-5, with D possibly being TRBD1 (6 bases). Germline CDR1 is MNHEY and CDR2 is SVGAGI. V was clipped by 7 bases and J by 3 bases, with 16 bases between them. The CDR3 consists of 15 residues. Written as DNA, the CDR3 is TGTGCCAGCACCCGGCAAGGGGGAGCCAATCAGCCCCAGCATTTT. The encoded protein is CASTRQGGANQPQHF.

The chain carries TRBV19 and TRBJ1-3; D ambiguous. V was cut by 5 bases and J by 3 bases, with 14 bases left in between. This CDR3 has 15 amino acids. CDR1 is LNHDA, CDR2 SQIVND, per germline (reference sequence). CDR3 in amino acids: CASSPSRGFGNTIYF. The CDR3 DNA follows: TGTGCCAGTAGTCCCAGCCGGGGTTTTGGAAACACCATATATTTT. Full variable domain (outside the CDR3, taken from reference TRBV19 and TRBJ1-3): DGGITQSPKYLFRKEGQNVTLSCEQNLNHDAMYWYRQDPGQGLRLIYYSQIVNDFQKGDIAEGYSVSREKKESFPLTVTSAQKNPTAFYLCASSPSRGFGNTIYFGEGSWLTVV.

CDR3 bases: TGTGCCAGCCAGGACAGTTCCTACGAGCAGTACTTC. The encoded protein is CASQDSSYEQYF. The V gene is TRBV5-6, the J gene TRBJ2-7; D may be TRBD1 (6 bases). The CDR3 consists of 12 residues. Germline values: CDR1 SGHDT, CDR2 YYEEEE. The V end lost 7 bases, the J end lost 1 base, and 9 bases lay between the germline ends. The whole variable domain, remainder taken from reference TRBV5-6 and TRBJ2-7, is DAGVTQSPTHLIKTRGQQVTLRCSPKSGHDTVSWYQQALGQGPQFIFQYYEEEERQRGNFPDRFSGHQFPNYSSELNVNALLLGDSALYLCASQDSSYEQYFGPGTRLTVT.

V and J are TRBV5-1 and TRBJ2-1; D is unresolved. Germline CDR1 reads SGHRS; CDR2 reads YFSETQ. V lost 3 bases and J 7 bases, leaving 5 bases between the germline ends. The CDR3 extends over 11 amino acids. CDR3 region: CASSSRNEQFF. CDR3 in DNA: TGCGCCAGCAGCTCCCGGAATGAGCAGTTCTTC.

The J gene is TRBJ2-5, the V gene TRBV19; 10 bases agree with TRBD2. Germline CDR1 reads LNHDA; CDR2 reads SQIVND (reference sequence). The CDR3 is 15 amino acids. Unmatched junction bases numbered 7, after V lost 7 bases and J lost 2 bases. CDR3 amino acids: CASKPSGRDQETQYF. CDR3 DNA: TGTGCCAGTAAACCAAGCGGGAGGGATCAAGAGACCCAGTACTTC.

V is TRBV30 and J is TRBJ2-5; D ambiguous. V lost 7 bases and J 2 bases, leaving 14 bases between the germline ends. The CDR3 length is 13 residues. Germline V gene sequence: CDR1 GTSNPN, CDR2 SVGIG (reference sequence). CDR3 bases: TGTGCCTCATACACGACACGACAAGAGACCCAGTACTTC. Translated, it gives CASYTTRQETQYF.

This clone was observed a handful of times. The chain is built from TRBV25-1 and TRBJ1-2, with unresolved D. In germline, CDR1 is MGHDK, CDR2 SYGVNS. This CDR3 comprises 13 residues. V lost 2 bases to trimming and J lost 2 bases, with 6 bases between them. This chain's CDR3 is CASSEGGNYGYTF. The CDR3, as DNA: TGTGCCAGCAGTGAAGGAGGGAACTATGGCTACACCTTC.

V usage is TRBV27 and J usage is TRBJ1-2, with 9 bases lining up with TRBD1. This CDR3 has 14 amino acids. The ends lost 8 bases at V and 2 bases at J; junction bases unmatched: 6. CDR1 and CDR2 (germline): MNHEY, SMNVEV (reference sequence). The CDR3 here is CASSRTGDNYGYTF. The CDR3 DNA reads TGTGCCAGCTCACGGACAGGGGACAACTATGGCTACACCTTC.

The chain joins TRBV11-3 to TRBJ2-5; 13 positions agree with TRBD2. Germline CDR1 is SGHNT and CDR2 is YENEEA. With V trimmed by 5 bases and J by 5 bases, 8 bases remained unmatched. The CDR3 length is 16 residues. The CDR3 loop reads CASSPGLAGVGETQYF. CDR3 nucleotides: TGTGCCAGCAGCCCCGGACTAGCGGGAGTGGGGGAGACCCAGTACTTC. Complete variable domain (other parts from reference TRBV11-3 and TRBJ2-5): EAGVVQSPRYKIIEKKQPVAFWCNPISGHNTLYWYLQNLGQGPELLIRYENEEAVDDSQLPKDRFSAERLKGVDSTLKIQPAELGDSAVYLCASSPGLAGVGETQYFGPGTRLLVL.